A single T cell receptor (beta chain) is shown here with its context. CDR3 size: 16 residues. TCR beta from blood CD8+ and CD4+ T cells was sequenced. Those who served as multiple sclerosis controls were treatment-naive patients with stable or active relapsing-remitting disease. TEMRA cells were enriched by FACS, while CD8+ and CD4+ T cells were obtained through a negative isolation that was performed magnetically. This entry is derived from a study of CD8 T cells in Susac syndrome. Random hexamers were used to reverse transcribe 0.5 to 1 ug of RNA. The CDR3 of TCR beta was amplified by immunoSEQ multiplex PCR across 54 Vbeta and 13 Jbeta. In TCRdb, the immunoSEQ multiplex PCR reads were re-called with MiXCR into one record per CDR3 protein. The data contain more than 250,000 distinct CDR3 sequences, about 91% of them singletons.

Sequencing was carried out using CD4+ T cells from PBMCs. The sequence came from a human donor with multiple sclerosis. The V gene is TRBV21-1, the J gene TRBJ2-7; TRBD1, the table's D call, lacks a check against the DNA. TRBV21-1 is deemed a pseudogene. The CDR3 nucleotides are TGTGCCAGCCCCGAAGTGCGGGGTCCCCCGGGCTACGAGCAGTACTTC. Translating it yields CASPEVRGPPGYEQYF.